One sample yielded the 15 T cell receptor beta chains listed below, sequenced in a study of T cells in Graves' hyperthyroidism and ophthalmopathy. The CDR3 regions of TCR beta were amplified from RNA transcripts. During a first-round RT-PCR of the TCR CDR3, the HTBI primer set was used. TCRdb analysed the multiplex PCR reads with MiXCR anew, one entry per CDR3 protein. The sample consists of 500,000 to 600,000 distinct CDR3 sequences, 15% to 20% of them appearing once. Input material: blood. The receptor source for this set is a man between 40 and 49 years old with Graves' ophthalmopathy.

This clonotype has a count of ten or more. The chain is built from TRBV18 and TRBJ1-1; D is unresolved. V was cut by 1 base and J by 7 bases, with 16 bases left in between. This CDR3 spans 15 amino acids. The germline V gene encodes CDR1 KGHSH and CDR2 LQKENI. The CDR3 reads CASSPLEDRWGEAFF. In DNA form, the CDR3 reads TGTGCCAGCTCACCACTGGAAGATAGGTGGGGTGAAGCTTTCTTT.

There are many counts of this clonotype. This chain joins TRBV30 and TRBJ1-2, with D perhaps matching TRBD1 (5 bases). The CDR3 length is 17 residues. Germline CDR1 GTSNPN, CDR2 SVGIG (reference sequence). Trimming pared 4 bases from V and 2 bases from J, leaving 23 bases between. CDR3 sequence (DNA): TGTGCCTGGATGACCGGGGAGGGGTCATCATGGAACTATGGCTACACCTTC. It specifies CAWMTGEGSSWNYGYTF.

This clonotype was counted many times. The rearrangement joins TRBV5-1 to TRBJ1-1; D may be TRBD1 (5 bases). This CDR3 has 14 amino acids. Trimming cost V 7 bases and J 3 bases, with 16 bases left between them. Germline loops: CDR1 SGHRS, CDR2 YFSETQ. The CDR3 DNA reads as TGCGCCAGCTCCCGGGGCGGCGGCGACACTGAAGCTTTCTTT. Amino acid sequence: CASSRGGGDTEAFF.

This clonotype was recorded at least ten times. The chain carries TRBV13 and TRBJ2-3; tentatively, D is TRBD1 or TRBD2 (5 bases each). CDR1 and CDR2 from the germline V gene are PRHDT and FYEKMQ (reference sequence). Trimming removed 5 bases from V and 6 bases from J, with 12 bases in between. The CDR3 is 13 amino acids. Here the CDR3 reads CASSVGTGDTQYF. Written as DNA, the CDR3 is TGTGCCAGCAGCGTCGGGACCGGGGATACGCAGTATTTT. Combining the CDR3 with reference TRBV13 and TRBJ2-3 gives the whole variable domain AAGVIQSPRHLIKEKRETATLKCYPIPRHDTVYWYQQGPGQDPQFLISFYEKMQSDKGSIPDRFSAQQFSDYHSELNMSSLELGDSALYFCASSVGTGDTQYFGPGTRLTVL.

V and J are TRBV10-3 and TRBJ2-5, with D possibly matching TRBD2 (5 bases). The CDR3 runs 16 residues. The V gene's germline CDR1 is ENHRY and CDR2 SYGVKD. V gave up 4 bases and J gave up 1 base, with 16 bases separating them. In DNA, the CDR3 is TGTGCCATCAGTGGCGGTGGACTTTACCCCCAAGAGACCCAGTACTTC. As protein: CAISGGGLYPQETQYF.

This clonotype was seen at least ten times. This rearrangement joins TRBV11-2 to TRBJ2-5, with 7 bases that match TRBD2. The CDR3 spans 17 residues. Germline lookup yields CDR1 SGHAT and CDR2 FQNNGV. V gave up 5 bases and J gave up 2 bases; unmatched junction bases: 14. CDR3 loop: CASSPRRGGGGQETQYF. The CDR3 DNA reads TGTGCCAGCAGCCCACGACGGGGCGGGGGAGGACAAGAGACCCAGTACTTC.

This clonotype was observed a few times. This chain connects TRBV7-3 to TRBJ2-1; weak D call: TRBD1 (6 bases). Germline loops: CDR1 SGHTA, CDR2 FQGTGA. The CDR3 extends over 15 amino acids. V was cut by 5 bases and J by 4 bases, with 15 bases left in between. The CDR3 protein is CASSLSRDTYNEQFF. The DNA of the CDR3 is TGTGCCAGCAGCCTTAGCCGGGACACGTACAATGAGCAGTTCTTC.

J is TRBJ2-7 and V is TRBV12-3 or TRBV12-4; tentative D call: TRBD1 (5 bases). The J call may be wrong; the DNA end is better matched by TRBJ2-1. The CDR3 runs 15 residues. This CDR3 is CASSLEGVSGYEQFF. In DNA form, the CDR3 reads TGTGCCAGCAGTTTAGAAGGGGTATCAGGATACGAGCAGTTCTTC.

This clonotype was found many times. V and J are TRBV12-3 or TRBV12-4 and TRBJ2-1; 13 nucleotides align to TRBD2. The CDR3 loop spans 15 amino acids. After removal of 1 base from V and 9 bases from J, the junction contained 3 bases not matched to a gene. This chain's CDR3 is CASSLGLAGGSEQFF. The CDR3 DNA is TGTGCCAGCAGTTTAGGACTAGCGGGGGGCAGTGAGCAGTTCTTC.

This chain links TRBV4-3 with TRBJ2-1; 8 nucleotides agree with TRBD2. The V and J ends lost 0 bases and 7 bases, in that order; junction bases with no gene match: 5. The germline V gene has CDR1 LGHNA and CDR2 YSLEER. The CDR3 totals 15 residues. The DNA of the CDR3 is TGCGCCAGCAGCCAAGAGCAGCGGGAGTGGAATGAGCAGTTCTTC. It codes for CASSQEQREWNEQFF.

The chain couples TRBV20-1 to TRBJ2-5; a possible D gene is TRBD2 (6 bases). V was trimmed by 6 bases and J by 2 bases, leaving 16 bases between them. This CDR3 has 14 amino acids. The germline CDR1 and CDR2 sequences are DFQATT and SNEGSKA (reference sequence). The CDR3 DNA is TGCAGTGCCGGTGGGACTCCCATGCAAGAGACCCAGTACTTC. Amino acids: CSAGGTPMQETQYF.

The chain has TRBV20-1 and TRBJ2-1, with TRBD2 matching over 12 bases. J gave up 9 bases and V 0 bases, and 9 bases lay outside the gene matches. The CDR3 loop spans 16 amino acids. Per germline, CDR1 DFQATT and CDR2 SNEGSKA (reference sequence). Here the CDR3 reads CSARERLAGVSSEQFF. CDR3 sequence (DNA): TGCAGTGCTAGAGAGCGACTAGCGGGAGTTTCAAGTGAGCAGTTCTTC.

This clonotype was recorded at least ten times. The chain recombines TRBV3-1 with TRBJ1-2; no clear D gene. This CDR3 region has 15 residues. Germline CDR1 reads LGHDT; CDR2 reads YNNKEL (reference sequence). The V end was cut by 4 bases, the J end by 0 bases, with 12 bases between. The CDR3 coding sequence is TGTGCCAGCAGCCTGACGTCCGGGGCTAACTATGGCTACACCTTC. Protein: CASSLTSGANYGYTF.

This clonotype was found once. Sequence at one end of the junction differs from germline and may be a read error. The V and J genes are TRBV4-1 and TRBJ2-7, with 11 bases aligning to TRBD2. The germline gives CDR1 MGHRA, CDR2 YSYEKL. The CDR3 is 16 amino acids. The CDR3 DNA is TGTGCCAGCAGCCAAACGACTAGCGGGAACTCCTACGAGCAGTACTTC. Its protein is CASSQTTSGNSYEQYF.

This clonotype has a count of ten or more. The genes are TRBV12-3 or TRBV12-4 and TRBJ2-7; no reliable D call. This CDR3 comprises 15 residues. With 3 bases removed from V and 0 bases from J, the gap between germline ends came to 12 bases. CDR3 coding DNA: TGTGCCAGCAGTTTCGTAACAGAGCCCTCCTACGAGCAGTACTTC. It codes for CASSFVTEPSYEQYF.